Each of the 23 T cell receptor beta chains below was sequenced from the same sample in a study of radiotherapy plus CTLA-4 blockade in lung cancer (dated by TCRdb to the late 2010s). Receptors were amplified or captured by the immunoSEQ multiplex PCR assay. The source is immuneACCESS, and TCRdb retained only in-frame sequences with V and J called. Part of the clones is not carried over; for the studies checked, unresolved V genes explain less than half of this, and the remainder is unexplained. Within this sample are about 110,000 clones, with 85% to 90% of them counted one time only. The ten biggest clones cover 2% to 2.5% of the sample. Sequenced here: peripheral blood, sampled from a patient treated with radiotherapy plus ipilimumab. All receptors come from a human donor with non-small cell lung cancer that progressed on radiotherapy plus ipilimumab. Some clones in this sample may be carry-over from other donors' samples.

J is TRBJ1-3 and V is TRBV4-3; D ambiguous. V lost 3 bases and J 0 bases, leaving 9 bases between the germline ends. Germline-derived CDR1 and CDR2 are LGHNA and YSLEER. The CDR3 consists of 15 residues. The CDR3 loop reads CASSQDHDSGNTIYF. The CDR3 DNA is TGCGCCAGCAGCCAGGACCATGACTCTGGAAACACCATATATTTT.

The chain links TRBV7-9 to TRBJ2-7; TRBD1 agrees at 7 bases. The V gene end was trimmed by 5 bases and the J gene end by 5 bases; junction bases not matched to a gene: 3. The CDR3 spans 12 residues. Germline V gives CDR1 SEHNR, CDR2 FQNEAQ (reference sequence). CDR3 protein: CASSHDRDEQYF. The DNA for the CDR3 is TGTGCCAGCAGCCACGACAGGGACGAGCAGTACTTC.

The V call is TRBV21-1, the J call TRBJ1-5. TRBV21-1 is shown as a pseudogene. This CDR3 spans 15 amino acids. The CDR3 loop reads CASSKGVGTNQPQHF. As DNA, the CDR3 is TGTGCCAGCAGCAAAGGTGTCGGCACCAATCAGCCCCAGCATTTT.

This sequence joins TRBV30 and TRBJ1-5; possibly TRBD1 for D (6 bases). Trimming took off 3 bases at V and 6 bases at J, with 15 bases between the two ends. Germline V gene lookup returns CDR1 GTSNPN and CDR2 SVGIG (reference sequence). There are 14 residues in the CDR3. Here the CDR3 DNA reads TGTGCCTGGAGGCCGGGGGCCGGTCGTCAGCCCCAGCATTTT. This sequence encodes CAWRPGAGRQPQHF.

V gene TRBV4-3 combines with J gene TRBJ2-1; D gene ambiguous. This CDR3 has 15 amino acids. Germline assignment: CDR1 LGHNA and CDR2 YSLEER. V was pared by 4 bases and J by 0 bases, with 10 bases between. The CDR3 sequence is CASSRSVSSYNEQFF. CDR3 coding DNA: TGCGCCAGCAGCCGATCTGTGAGCTCCTACAATGAGCAGTTCTTC.

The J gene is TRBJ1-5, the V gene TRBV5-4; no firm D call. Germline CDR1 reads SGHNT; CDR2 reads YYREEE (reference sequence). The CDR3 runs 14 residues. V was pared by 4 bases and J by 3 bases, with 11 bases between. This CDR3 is CASSQDGLNQPQHF. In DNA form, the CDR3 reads TGTGCCAGCAGCCAGGACGGACTCAATCAGCCCCAGCATTTT. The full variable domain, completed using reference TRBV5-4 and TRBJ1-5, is ETGVTQSPTHLIKTRGQQVTLRCSSQSGHNTVSWYQQALGQGPQFIFQYYREEENGRGNFPPRFSGLQFPNYSSELNVNALELDDSALYLCASSQDGLNQPQHFGDGTRLSIL.

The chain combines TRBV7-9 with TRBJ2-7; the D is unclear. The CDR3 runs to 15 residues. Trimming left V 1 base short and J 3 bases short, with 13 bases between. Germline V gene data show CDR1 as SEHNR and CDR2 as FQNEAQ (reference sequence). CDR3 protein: CASSLVSPRDYEQYF. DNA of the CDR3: TGTGCCAGCAGCTTAGTTTCCCCTCGTGACTACGAGCAGTACTTC.

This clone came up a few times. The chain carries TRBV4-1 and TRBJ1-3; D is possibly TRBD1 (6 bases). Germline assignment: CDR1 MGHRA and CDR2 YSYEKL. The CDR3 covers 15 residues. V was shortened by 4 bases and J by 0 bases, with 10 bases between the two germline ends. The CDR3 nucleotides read TGCGCCAGCAGCCCCCGACAGGACTCTGGAAACACCATATATTTT. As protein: CASSPRQDSGNTIYF.

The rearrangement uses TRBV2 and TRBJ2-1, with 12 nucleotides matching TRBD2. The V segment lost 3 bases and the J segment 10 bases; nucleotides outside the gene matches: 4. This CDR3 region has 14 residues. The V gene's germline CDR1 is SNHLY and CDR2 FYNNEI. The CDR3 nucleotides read TGTGCCAGCAGTGAGACTAGCGGGGGTGTGGAGCAGTTCTTC. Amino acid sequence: CASSETSGGVEQFF.

This chain's CDR3 is CASSYPANTDTQYF. CDR3 coding DNA: TGTGCCAGCAGTTATCCCGCAAACACAGATACGCAGTATTTT. The genes are TRBV6-6 and TRBJ2-3; D unresolved. CDR1 is MNHNY, CDR2 SVGAGI, per germline (reference sequence). The CDR3 runs 14 residues. Trimming left V 3 bases short and J 2 bases short, with 9 bases between.

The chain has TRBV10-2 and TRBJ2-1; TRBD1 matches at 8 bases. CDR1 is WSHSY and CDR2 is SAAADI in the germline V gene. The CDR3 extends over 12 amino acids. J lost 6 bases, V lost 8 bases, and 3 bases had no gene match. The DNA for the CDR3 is TGCGCCAGCGGGGACAGGCGCAATGAGCAGTTCTTC. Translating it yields CASGDRRNEQFF.

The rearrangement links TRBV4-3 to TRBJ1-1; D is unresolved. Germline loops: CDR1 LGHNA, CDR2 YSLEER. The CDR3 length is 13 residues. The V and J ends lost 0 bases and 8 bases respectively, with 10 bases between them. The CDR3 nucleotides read TGCGCCAGCAGCCAAGATTTCGGCGTCGAAGCTTTCTTT. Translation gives CASSQDFGVEAFF.

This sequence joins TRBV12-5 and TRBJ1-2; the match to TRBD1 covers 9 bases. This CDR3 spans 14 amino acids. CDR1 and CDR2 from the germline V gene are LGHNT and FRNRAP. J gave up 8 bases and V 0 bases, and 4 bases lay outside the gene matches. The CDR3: CASGLVGTGKGYTF. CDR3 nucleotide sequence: TGTGCTAGTGGTTTGGTAGGGACAGGGAAAGGCTACACCTTC.

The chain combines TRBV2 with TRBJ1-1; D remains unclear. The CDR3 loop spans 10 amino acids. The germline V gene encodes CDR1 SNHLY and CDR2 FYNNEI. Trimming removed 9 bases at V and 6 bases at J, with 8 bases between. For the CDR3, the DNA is TGTGCCAGGGGTCCACCTGAAGCTTTCTTT. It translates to CARGPPEAFF.

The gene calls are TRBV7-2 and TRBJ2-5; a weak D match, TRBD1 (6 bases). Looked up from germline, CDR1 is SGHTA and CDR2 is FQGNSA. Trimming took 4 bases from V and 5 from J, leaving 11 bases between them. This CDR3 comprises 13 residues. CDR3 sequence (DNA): TGTGCCAGCAGCTCCGGACAGTTGGAGACCCAGTACTTC. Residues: CASSSGQLETQYF. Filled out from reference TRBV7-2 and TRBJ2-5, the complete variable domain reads GAGVSQSPSNKVTEKGKDVELRCDPISGHTALYWYRQSLGQGLEFLIYFQGNSAPDKSGLPSDRFSAERTGGSVSTLTIQRTQQEDSAVYLCASSSGQLETQYFGPGTRLLVL.

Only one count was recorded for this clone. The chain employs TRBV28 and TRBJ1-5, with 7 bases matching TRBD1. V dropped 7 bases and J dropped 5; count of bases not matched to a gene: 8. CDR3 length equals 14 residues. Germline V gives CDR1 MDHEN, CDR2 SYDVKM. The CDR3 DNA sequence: TGTGCCAGCATGCCGGGACAGAGATATCAGCCCCAGCATTTT. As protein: CASMPGQRYQPQHF.

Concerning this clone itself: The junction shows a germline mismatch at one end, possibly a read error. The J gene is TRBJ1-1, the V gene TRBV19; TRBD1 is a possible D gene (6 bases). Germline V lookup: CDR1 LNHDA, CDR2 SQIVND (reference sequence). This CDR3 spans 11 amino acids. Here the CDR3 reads CASSNGRGRNF. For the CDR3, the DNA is TGTGCCAGTAGTAACGGACGGGGGCGCAACTTT.

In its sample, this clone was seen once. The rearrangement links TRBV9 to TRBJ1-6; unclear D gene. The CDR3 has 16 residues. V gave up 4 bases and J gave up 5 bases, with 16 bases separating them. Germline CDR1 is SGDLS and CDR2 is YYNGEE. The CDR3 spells CASSSPRQGHNSPLHF. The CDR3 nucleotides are TGTGCCAGCAGCTCTCCCCGTCAAGGCCATAATTCACCCCTCCACTTT.

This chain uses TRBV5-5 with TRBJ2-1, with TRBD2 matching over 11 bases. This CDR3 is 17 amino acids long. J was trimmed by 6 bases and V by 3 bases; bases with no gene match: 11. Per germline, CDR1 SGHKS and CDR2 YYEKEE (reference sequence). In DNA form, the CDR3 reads TGTGCCAGCAGCTCGGGGTCCCTAGCGGGGGGACGCAATGAGCAGTTCTTC. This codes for CASSSGSLAGGRNEQFF.

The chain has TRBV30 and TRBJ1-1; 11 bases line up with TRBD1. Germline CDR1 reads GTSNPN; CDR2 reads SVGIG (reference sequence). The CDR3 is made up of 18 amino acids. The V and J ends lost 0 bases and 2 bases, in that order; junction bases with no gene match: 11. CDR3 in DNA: TGTGCCTGGAGTGTACCGCGGACAGGGGGCTTGGGAAACACTGAAGCTTTCTTT. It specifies CAWSVPRTGGLGNTEAFF.

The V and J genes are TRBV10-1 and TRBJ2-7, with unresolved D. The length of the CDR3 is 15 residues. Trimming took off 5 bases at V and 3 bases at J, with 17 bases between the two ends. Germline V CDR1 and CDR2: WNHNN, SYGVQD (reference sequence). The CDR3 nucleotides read TGCGCCAGCAGTTCTTACCTCGGACGGTACTACGAGCAGTACTTC. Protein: CASSSYLGRYYEQYF.

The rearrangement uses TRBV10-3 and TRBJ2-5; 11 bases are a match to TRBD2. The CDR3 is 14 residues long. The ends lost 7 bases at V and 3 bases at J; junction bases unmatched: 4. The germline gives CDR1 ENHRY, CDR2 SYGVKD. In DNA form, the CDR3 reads TGTGCCATCAAGATGACTAGCGGGGAAGAGACCCAGTACTTC. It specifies CAIKMTSGEETQYF.

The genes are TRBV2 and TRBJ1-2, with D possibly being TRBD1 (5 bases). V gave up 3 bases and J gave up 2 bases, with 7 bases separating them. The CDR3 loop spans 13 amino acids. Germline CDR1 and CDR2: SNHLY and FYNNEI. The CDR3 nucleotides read TGTGCCAGCAGTGAGTGGGGGAACTATGGCTACACCTTC. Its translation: CASSEWGNYGYTF.